This T cell receptor beta chain was recovered during a study of blood T cells in healthy people across ages. A second roughly 6 to 12 cycle PCR used barcoded and J-beta primers. Each CDR3 protein is one row after TCRdb ran MiXCR on the 5' RACE reads. Here the sample spans 1.5 million to 2 million distinct CDR3 sequences, approximately 39% being singletons. The CDR3 is made up of 16 amino acids. The trim removed 0 bases at V and 1 base at J, leaving 5 bases unmatched. The V gene's germline CDR1 is SGHRS and CDR2 YFSETQ. Sequencing input: blood. The J gene is TRBJ2-7, the V gene TRBV5-1, with 9 bases matching TRBD1. This TCR derives from a human donor in good health. The CDR3 loop reads CASSLAGGTGSYEQYF. The CDR3 coding sequence is TGCGCCAGCAGCTTGGCCGGAGGGACAGGGTCCTACGAGCAGTACTTC. Full variable domain (outside the CDR3, taken from reference TRBV5-1 and TRBJ2-7): KAGVTQTPRYLIKTRGQQVTLSCSPISGHRSVSWYQQTPGQGLQFLFEYFSETQRNKGNFPGRFSGRQFSNSRSEMNVSTLELGDSALYLCASSLAGGTGSYEQYFGPGTRLTVT.